A single TCR beta chain is shown here with its context. These data are taken from a study of Ad26.COV2.S vaccination and SARS-CoV-2 variants. V lost 2 bases, J lost 2 bases, and 12 bases stayed unmatched. The CDR3 is made up of 18 amino acids. Germline V lookup: CDR1 SGHTA, CDR2 FQGTGA. Treatment indicated: some 20 received Ad26.COV2.S at low or high dose, single or two shots; several received placebo; per-sample allocation not given. Sampling took place 63 days after the first vaccine or placebo injection. Generated by immunoSEQ multiplex PCR, the TCRdb table keeps only in-frame clones and is missing some. The sample includes some 330,000 clones, 85% to 90% seen only once; the top ten take 5.5%.

This chain connects TRBV7-3 to TRBJ2-7; 10 bases map to TRBD2. The clonotype originates from a person between 18 and 65 years old who received the Ad26.COV2.S COVID-19 vaccine or a placebo. Sequenced material: peripheral blood, taken in a trial of Ad26.COV2.S vaccine versus placebo. The CDR3 here is CASSLALRSSGGPYEQYV. In nucleotides, the CDR3 is TGTGCCAGCAGCTTAGCTCTTCGGTCTAGCGGGGGACCCTACGAGCAGTACGTC.